This record concerns one T cell receptor (beta chain) sequence. The sample belongs to a study of cytomegalovirus exposure and HLA in healthy donors. Germline loops: CDR1 LNHNV, CDR2 YYDKDF (reference sequence). This CDR3 is 12 amino acids long. V dropped 6 bases and J dropped 6 bases, with 10 bases sitting between them. Despite likely unrecorded immune exposures, the donors were nominally healthy at the time of sampling. The PCR made use of 60 Vbeta and 13 Jbeta primers. The method was immunoSEQ multiplex PCR; TCRdb's version includes in-frame clones alone and lacks a portion of them. The table shows over 75,000 clones, with 9.4% occurring only once.

The sample taken for sequencing was PBMCs. The chain combines TRBV15 with TRBJ2-3; no clear D. This clonotype was sampled from a man in his fifties or sixties in good health and CMV-seropositive. The CDR3, as DNA: TGTGCCACCAGGAGGTATCCGGATACGCAGTATTTT. Its translation: CATRRYPDTQYF.